This T cell receptor (beta chain) was recorded in a study of blood T cell repertoires in COVID-19. Study background: Sites in the United States, Italy and Spain provided acute and convalescent COVID-19 samples. T cells, B-cell-depleted T cells, or PBMCs provided the cDNA or gDNA that served as material.

Between the trimmed V and J ends, which lost 6 bases and 2 bases, there was a span of 15 bases. CDR3 length: 15 amino acids. Germline V gene sequence: CDR1 MNHEY, CDR2 SMNVEV (reference sequence). The authors' processing: Reference gene primer amplification gave estimated nucleated cell counts. Sequencing was performed with immunoSEQ multiplex PCR; in TCRdb, only in-frame clones are kept and a portion is missing. The DNA was the basis for D and trimming; V, J and clone size are from that table. The repertoire holds tens of thousands of clones, more than 70% seen once, with around 7.3% in the top ten.

This TCR derives from a man between 45 and 60 years old with active COVID-19. Sequenced: peripheral blood. This sequence joins TRBV27 and TRBJ2-3; D possibly corresponds to TRBD2 (6 bases). CDR3 sequence reads: CASSSRRGPTDTQYF. The DNA for the CDR3 is TGTGCCAGCAGCTCCCGGAGGGGTCCCACAGATACGCAGTATTTT.